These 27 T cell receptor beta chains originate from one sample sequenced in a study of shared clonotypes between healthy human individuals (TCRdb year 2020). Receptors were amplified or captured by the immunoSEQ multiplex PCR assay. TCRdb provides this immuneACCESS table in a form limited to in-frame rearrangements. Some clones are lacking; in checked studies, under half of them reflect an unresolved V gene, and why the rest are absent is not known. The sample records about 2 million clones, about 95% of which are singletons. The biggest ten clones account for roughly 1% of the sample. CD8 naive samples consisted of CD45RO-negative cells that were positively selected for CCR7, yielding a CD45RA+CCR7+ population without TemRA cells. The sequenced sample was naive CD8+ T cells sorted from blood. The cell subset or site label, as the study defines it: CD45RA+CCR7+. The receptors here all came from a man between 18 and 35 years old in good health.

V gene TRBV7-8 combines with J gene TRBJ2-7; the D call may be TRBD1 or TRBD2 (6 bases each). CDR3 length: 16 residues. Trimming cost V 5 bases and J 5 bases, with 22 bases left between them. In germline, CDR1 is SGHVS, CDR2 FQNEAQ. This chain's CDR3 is CASSRSQGRSVDEQYF. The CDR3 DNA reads TGTGCCAGCAGCCGAAGTCAGGGGAGGTCGGTCGACGAGCAGTACTTC.

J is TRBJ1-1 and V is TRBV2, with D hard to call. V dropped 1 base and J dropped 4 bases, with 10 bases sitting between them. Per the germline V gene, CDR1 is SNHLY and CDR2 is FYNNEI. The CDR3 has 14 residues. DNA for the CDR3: TGTGCCAGCAGTGAAGGGGTTGTTCGCACTGAAGCTTTCTTT. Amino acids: CASSEGVVRTEAFF.

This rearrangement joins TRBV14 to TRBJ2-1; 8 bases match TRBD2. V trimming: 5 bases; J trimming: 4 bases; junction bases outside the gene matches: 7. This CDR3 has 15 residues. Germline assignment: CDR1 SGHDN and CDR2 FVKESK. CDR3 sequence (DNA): TGTGCCAGCAGCATGCGGGGGGCCTTTTACAATGAGCAGTTCTTC. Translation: CASSMRGAFYNEQFF. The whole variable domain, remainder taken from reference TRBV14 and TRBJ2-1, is EAGVTQFPSHSVIEKGQTVTLRCDPISGHDNLYWYRRVMGKEIKFLLHFVKESKQDESGMPNNRFLAERTGGTYSTLKVQPAELEDSGVYFCASSMRGAFYNEQFFGPGTRLTVL.

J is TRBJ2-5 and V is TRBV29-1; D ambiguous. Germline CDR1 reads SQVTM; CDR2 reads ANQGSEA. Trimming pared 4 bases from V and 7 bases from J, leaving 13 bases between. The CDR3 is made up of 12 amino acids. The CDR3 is CSVVGGRGTQYF. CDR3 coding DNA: TGCAGCGTTGTTGGCGGACGTGGGACCCAGTACTTC.

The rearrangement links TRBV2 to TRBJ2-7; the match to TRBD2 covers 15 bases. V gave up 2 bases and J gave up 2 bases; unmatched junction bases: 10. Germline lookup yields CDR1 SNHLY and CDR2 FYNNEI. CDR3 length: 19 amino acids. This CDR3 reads CASSEFRGLAGGGTYEQYF. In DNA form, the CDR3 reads TGTGCCAGCAGTGAATTTAGGGGACTAGCGGGAGGAGGGACCTACGAGCAGTACTTC.

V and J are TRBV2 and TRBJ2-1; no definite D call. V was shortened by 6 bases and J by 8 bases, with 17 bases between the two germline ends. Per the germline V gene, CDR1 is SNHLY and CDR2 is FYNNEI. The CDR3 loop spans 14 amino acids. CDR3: CASSPGPGVDEQFF. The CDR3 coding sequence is TGTGCCAGCAGCCCCGGGCCGGGCGTCGATGAGCAGTTCTTC.

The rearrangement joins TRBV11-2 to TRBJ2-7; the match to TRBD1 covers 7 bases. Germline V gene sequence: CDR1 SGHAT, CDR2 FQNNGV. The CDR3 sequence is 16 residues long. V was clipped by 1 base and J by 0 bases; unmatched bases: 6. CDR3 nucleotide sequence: TGTGCCAGCAGCTTAGTTGGACAGGCTTACTCCTACGAGCAGTACTTC. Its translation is CASSLVGQAYSYEQYF.

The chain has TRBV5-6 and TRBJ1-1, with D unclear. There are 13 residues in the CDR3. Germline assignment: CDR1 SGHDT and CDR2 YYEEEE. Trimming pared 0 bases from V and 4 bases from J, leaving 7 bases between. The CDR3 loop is CASSLAPTTEAFF. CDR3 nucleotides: TGTGCCAGCAGCTTGGCCCCGACCACTGAAGCTTTCTTT.

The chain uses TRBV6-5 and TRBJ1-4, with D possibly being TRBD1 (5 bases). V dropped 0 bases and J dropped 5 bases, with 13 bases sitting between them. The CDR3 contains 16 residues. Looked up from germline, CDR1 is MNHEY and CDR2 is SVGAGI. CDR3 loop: CASSYSISGSNEKLFF. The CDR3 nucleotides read TGTGCCAGCAGTTACTCGATATCAGGGTCCAATGAAAAACTGTTTTTT.

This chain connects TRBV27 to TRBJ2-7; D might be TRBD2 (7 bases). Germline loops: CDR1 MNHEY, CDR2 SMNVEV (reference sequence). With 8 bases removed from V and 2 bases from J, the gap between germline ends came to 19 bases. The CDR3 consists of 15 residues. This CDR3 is CASGGQERGAYEQYF. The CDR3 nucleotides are TGTGCCAGCGGGGGGCAAGAGCGGGGAGCCTACGAGCAGTACTTC.

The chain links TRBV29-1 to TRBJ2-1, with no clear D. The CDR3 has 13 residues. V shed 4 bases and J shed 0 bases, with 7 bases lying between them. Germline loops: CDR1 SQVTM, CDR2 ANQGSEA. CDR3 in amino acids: CSVVVSSYNEQFF. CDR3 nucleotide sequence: TGCAGCGTTGTAGTCAGCTCCTACAATGAGCAGTTCTTC.

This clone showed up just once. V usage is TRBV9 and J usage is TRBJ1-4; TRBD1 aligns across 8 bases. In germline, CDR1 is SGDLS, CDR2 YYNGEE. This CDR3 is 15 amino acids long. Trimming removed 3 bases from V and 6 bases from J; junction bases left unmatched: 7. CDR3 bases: TGTGCCAGCAGCGCACAGGGGGTTTCGTATGAAAAACTGTTTTTT. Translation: CASSAQGVSYEKLFF.

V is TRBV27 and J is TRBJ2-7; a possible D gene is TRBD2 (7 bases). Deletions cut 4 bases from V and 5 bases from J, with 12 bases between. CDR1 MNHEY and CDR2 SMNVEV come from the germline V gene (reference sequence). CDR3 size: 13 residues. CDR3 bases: TGTGCCAGCAGTTGGGGGGGCATGAACGAGCAGTACTTC. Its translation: CASSWGGMNEQYF.

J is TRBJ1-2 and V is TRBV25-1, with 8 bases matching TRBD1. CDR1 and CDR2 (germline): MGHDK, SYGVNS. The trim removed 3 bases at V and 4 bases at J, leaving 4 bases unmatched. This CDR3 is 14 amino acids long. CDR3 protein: CASSDRGQAYGYTF. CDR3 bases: TGTGCCAGCAGTGACAGGGGACAGGCCTATGGCTACACCTTC.

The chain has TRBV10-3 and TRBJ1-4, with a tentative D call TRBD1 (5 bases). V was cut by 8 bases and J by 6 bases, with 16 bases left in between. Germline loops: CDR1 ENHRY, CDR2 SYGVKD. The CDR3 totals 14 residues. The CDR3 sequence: CAIGTGTVHEKLFF. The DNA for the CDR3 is TGTGCCATCGGGACCGGGACGGTTCATGAAAAACTGTTTTTT.

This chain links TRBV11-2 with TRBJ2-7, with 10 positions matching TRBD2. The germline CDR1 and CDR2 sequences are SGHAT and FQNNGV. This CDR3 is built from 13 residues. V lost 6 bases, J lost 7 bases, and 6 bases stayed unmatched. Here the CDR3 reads CASSLAGDWEQYF. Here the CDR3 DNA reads TGTGCCAGCAGTCTAGCGGGAGATTGGGAGCAGTACTTC.

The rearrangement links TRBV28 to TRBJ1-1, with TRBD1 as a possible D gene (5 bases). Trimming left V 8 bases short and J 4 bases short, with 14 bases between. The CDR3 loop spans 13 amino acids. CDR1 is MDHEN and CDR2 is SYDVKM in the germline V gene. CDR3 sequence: CASGPGDRTEAFF. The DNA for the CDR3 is TGTGCCAGCGGTCCGGGGGATCGCACTGAAGCTTTCTTT.

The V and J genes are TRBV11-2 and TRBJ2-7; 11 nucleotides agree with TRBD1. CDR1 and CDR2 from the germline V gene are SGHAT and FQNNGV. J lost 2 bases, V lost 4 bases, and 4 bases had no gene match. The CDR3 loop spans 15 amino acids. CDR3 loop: CASSWDRGSTYEQYF. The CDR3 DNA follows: TGTGCCAGCAGCTGGGACAGGGGGTCCACCTACGAGCAGTACTTC.

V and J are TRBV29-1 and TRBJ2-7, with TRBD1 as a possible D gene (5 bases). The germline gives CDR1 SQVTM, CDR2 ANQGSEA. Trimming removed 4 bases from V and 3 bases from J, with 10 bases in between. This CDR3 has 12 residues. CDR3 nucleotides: TGCAGCGTTGCCAAGCAGGGCTACGAGCAGTACTTC. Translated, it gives CSVAKQGYEQYF.

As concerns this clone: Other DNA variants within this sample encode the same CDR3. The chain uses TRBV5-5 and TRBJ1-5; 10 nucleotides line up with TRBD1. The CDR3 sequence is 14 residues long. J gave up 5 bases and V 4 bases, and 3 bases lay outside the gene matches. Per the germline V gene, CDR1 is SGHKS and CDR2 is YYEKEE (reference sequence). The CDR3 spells CASSLGQGYQPQHF. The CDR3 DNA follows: TGTGCCAGCAGCCTGGGACAGGGGTATCAGCCCCAGCATTTT.

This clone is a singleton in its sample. In DNA, the CDR3 is TGTGCCAGCAGCGTAGACAGCGGGTTTAACACCGGGGAGCTGTTTTTT. The encoded protein is CASSVDSGFNTGELFF. This chain links TRBV9 with TRBJ2-2, with a possible D match to TRBD2 (6 bases). The CDR3 covers 16 residues. V was cut by 0 bases and J by 2 bases, with 11 bases left in between. Germline CDR1 is SGDLS and CDR2 is YYNGEE. The whole variable domain, remainder taken from reference TRBV9 and TRBJ2-2, is DSGVTQTPKHLITATGQRVTLRCSPRSGDLSVYWYQQSLDQGLQFLIQYYNGEERAKGNILERFSAQQFPDLHSELNLSSLELGDSALYFCASSVDSGFNTGELFFGEGSRLTVL.

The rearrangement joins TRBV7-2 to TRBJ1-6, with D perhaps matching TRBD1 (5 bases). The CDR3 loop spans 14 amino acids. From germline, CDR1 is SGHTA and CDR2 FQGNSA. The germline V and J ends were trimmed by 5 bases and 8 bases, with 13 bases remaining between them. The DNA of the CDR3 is TGTGCCAGCAGCGAAGAGCAGGGTTATTCACCCCTCCACTTT. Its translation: CASSEEQGYSPLHF. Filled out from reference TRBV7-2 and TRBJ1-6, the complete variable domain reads GAGVSQSPSNKVTEKGKDVELRCDPISGHTALYWYRQSLGQGLEFLIYFQGNSAPDKSGLPSDRFSAERTGGSVSTLTIQRTQQEDSAVYLCASSEEQGYSPLHFGNGTRLTVT.

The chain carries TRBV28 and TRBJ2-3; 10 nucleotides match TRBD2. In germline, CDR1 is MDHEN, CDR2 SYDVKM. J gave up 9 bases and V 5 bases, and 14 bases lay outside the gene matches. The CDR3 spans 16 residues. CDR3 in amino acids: CASSQGVSGGLDTQYF. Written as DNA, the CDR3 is TGTGCCAGCAGTCAAGGGGTTAGCGGGGGGTTAGACACGCAGTATTTT.

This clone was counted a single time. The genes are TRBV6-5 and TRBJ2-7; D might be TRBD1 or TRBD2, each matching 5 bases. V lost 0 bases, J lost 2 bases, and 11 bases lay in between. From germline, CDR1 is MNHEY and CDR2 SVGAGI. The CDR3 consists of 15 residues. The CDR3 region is CASSYSILGAYEQYF. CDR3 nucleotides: TGTGCCAGCAGTTACTCGATTCTGGGGGCCTACGAGCAGTACTTC.

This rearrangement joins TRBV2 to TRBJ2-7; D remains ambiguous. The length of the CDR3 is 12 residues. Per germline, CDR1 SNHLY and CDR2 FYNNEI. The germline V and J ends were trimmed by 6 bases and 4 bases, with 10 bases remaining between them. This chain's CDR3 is CASSGPTYEQYF. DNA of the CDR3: TGTGCCAGCAGCGGGCCCACTTACGAGCAGTACTTC.

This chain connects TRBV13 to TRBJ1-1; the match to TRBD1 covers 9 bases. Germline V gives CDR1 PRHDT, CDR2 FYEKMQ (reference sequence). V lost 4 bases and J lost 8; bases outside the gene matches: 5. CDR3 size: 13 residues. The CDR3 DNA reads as TGTGCCAGCAGCTCGACAGGGGGGGGCGAAGCTTTCTTT. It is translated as CASSSTGGGEAFF.

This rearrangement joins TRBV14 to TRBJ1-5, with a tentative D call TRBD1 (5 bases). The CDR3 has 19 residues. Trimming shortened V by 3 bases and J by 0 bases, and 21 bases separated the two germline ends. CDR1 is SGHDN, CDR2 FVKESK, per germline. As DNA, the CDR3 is TGTGCCAGCAGCCAGGAACTACGTCCCAGGGACCGTAGCAATCAGCCCCAGCATTTT. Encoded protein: CASSQELRPRDRSNQPQHF.